This is a list of T cell receptor beta chains from one sample in a study of preoperative IRX-2 immunotherapy in early breast cancer. The repertoire was sequenced with immunoSEQ multiplex PCR; TCRdb's copy has only in-frame clones and lacks some. The table records 35,000 to 40,000 clones, about four fifths of them present only once. The sample was lymph node tissue, taken after IRX-2 immunotherapy. The receptor source for this set is a human donor with breast cancer. CDR3s include the opening cysteine and the closing phenylalanine or tryptophan. Each record gives: D gene, J gene, V gene, clone size, CDR3 length, CDR3 DNA, CDR3 protein. A D gene is named only where the DNA matches it firmly. The listing skips clone size in some rows; elsewhere it reads once, few, many or a size class.

>.|TRBJ2-7|TRBV6-8|.|17
TGTGCCAGCAGTTACGGTCGAGCTCGAGGGGGGAGGAACGAGCAGTACTTC
CASSYGRARGGRNEQYF
>.|TRBJ1-6|TRBV1|.|13
TGCGCCAGCAGCCAGGGACAGGGTTCACCCCTCCACTTT
CASSQGQGSPLHF
>.|TRBJ1-1|TRBV18|.|15
TGTGCCAGCTCACCGGCCACCGGGGCTAACACTGAAGCTTTCTTT
CASSPATGANTEAFF
>.|TRBJ2-7|TRBV11-3|.|15
TGTGCCAGCAGCCATGCCGGGTTGGGTTCCTACGAGCAGTACTTC
CASSHAGLGSYEQYF
>TRBD1|TRBJ1-5|TRBV11-3|.|14
TGTGCCAGCAGAACGGGACAGGCTGATCAGCCCCAGCATTTT
CASRTGQADQPQHF
>.|TRBJ2-7|TRBV11-3|.|15
TGTGCCAGCAGCTTTCCGGGAAATGGCGCCTACGAGCAGTACTTC
CASSFPGNGAYEQYF
>.|TRBJ2-7|TRBV14|few|13
TGTGCCAGCAGCCAAATCGGGGACAACGAGCAGTACTTC
CASSQIGDNEQYF
>TRBD1|TRBJ2-7|TRBV18|few|16
TGTGCCAGCTCCCCCACCGCCGGGACAGGTTCCTACGAGCAGTACTTC
CASSPTAGTGSYEQYF
>.|TRBJ1-1|TRBV6-8|.|13
TGTGCCAGCCTCCTTCGGTATGGTACTGAAGCTTTCTTT
CASLLRYGTEAFF
>.|TRBJ2-1|TRBV6-8|.|13
TGTGCCAGTTCCGGACAAGACTACAATGAGCAGTTCTTC
CASSGQDYNEQFF
>TRBD1|TRBJ2-2|TRBV18|.|16
TGTGCCAGCTCACCAACCGGGACAGGGGGCCACGGGGAGCTGTTTTTT
CASSPTGTGGHGELFF
>.|TRBJ2-7|TRBV11-3|.|15
TGTGCCAGCAGCAGATCCGGGACCGACACCTACGAGCAGTACTTC
CASSRSGTDTYEQYF
>.|TRBJ2-7|TRBV5-1|.|15
TGCGCCAGCAGCTTGGCGGGGGCAGGGGCCTACGAGCAGTACTTC
CASSLAGAGAYEQYF
>.|TRBJ2-3|TRBV6-8|.|13
TGTGCCATCAGCAAGGAGATTCAAGATACGCAGTATTTT
CAISKEIQDTQYF
>.|TRBJ2-3|TRBV5-1|few|15
TGCGCCAGCAGCTTGGGTGGGGGAGAGGGAGATACGCAGTATTTT
CASSLGGGEGDTQYF
>.|TRBJ1-3|TRBV19|.|11
TGTGCCAGCAAAATAGGGAACACCATATATTTT
CASKIGNTIYF
>TRBD1|TRBJ2-2|TRBV7-1|.|15
TGTGCCAGCAGCTTAAGGGACAGTTCCACCGGGGAGCTGTTTTTT
CASSLRDSSTGELFF
>.|TRBJ2-4|TRBV11-3|.|15
TGTGCCAGCAGCTTAGGCCCGGGCTCGGGAAACATTCAGTACTTC
CASSLGPGSGNIQYF
>.|TRBJ2-2|TRBV18|.|15
TGTGCCAGCTCACGGGACGGTGCGAACACCGGGGAGCTGTTTTTT
CASSRDGANTGELFF
>.|TRBJ2-7|TRBV11-3|.|16
TGTGCCAGCAGCCGAGTGGCGGCTAGGCCGCCCTACGAGCAGTACTTC
CASSRVAARPPYEQYF
>.|TRBJ2-2|TRBV10-1|.|15
TGCGCCAGCAGTGCCAGCGCGACGAACACCGGGGAGCTGTTTTTT
CASSASATNTGELFF
>.|TRBJ1-6|TRBV7-1|.|17
TGTGCCAGCAGCCCACCGAGGGGTACACCAGGGGACTCACCCCTCCACTTT
CASSPPRGTPGDSPLHF